These 21 T cell receptor beta chains came from one sample sequenced in a study of OX40 agonist ivuxolimab in advanced cancers. Sequencing was performed with immunoSEQ multiplex PCR; in TCRdb, only in-frame clones are kept and a portion is missing. The sample has more than 100,000 clones, more than 85% seen once. This specimen consisted of CD4+ or CD8+ T cells sorted from blood, obtained in a trial of the OX40 agonist ivuxolimab. All receptors come from an adult with an advanced solid tumor such as melanoma, head and neck, liver or kidney cancer.

The chain is built from TRBV6-5 and TRBJ2-7; D may be TRBD1 or TRBD2 (6 bases each). V was trimmed by 6 bases and J by 0 bases, leaving 15 bases between them. The CDR3 runs 15 residues. In germline, CDR1 is MNHEY, CDR2 SVGAGI. CDR3 residues: CASSPFGGHSYEQYF. The CDR3 bases are TGTGCCAGCAGCCCGTTCGGGGGACACTCCTACGAGCAGTACTTC.

The chain is built from TRBV18 and TRBJ1-4, with 7 bases matching TRBD1. The germline CDR1 and CDR2 sequences are KGHSH and LQKENI. Trimming at V came to 0 bases and at J to 9 bases, leaving 7 bases not matched to a gene. The CDR3 spans 15 residues. The CDR3 loop reads CASSPPSRGTQKLFF. The CDR3, as DNA: TGTGCCAGCTCACCACCGAGCAGGGGGACGCAAAAACTGTTTTTT.

V and J are TRBV5-1 and TRBJ2-7; D remains unclear. Germline assignment: CDR1 SGHRS and CDR2 YFSETQ. The ends were cut back, 5 bases at V and 3 bases at J, with 6 bases in the middle. The CDR3 has 11 residues. CDR3 sequence (DNA): TGCGCCAGCAGGCTGGGCTACGAGCAGTACTTC. Its protein is CASRLGYEQYF. The full variable domain, completed using reference TRBV5-1 and TRBJ2-7, is KAGVTQTPRYLIKTRGQQVTLSCSPISGHRSVSWYQQTPGQGLQFLFEYFSETQRNKGNFPGRFSGRQFSNSRSEMNVSTLELGDSALYLCASRLGYEQYFGPGTRLTVT.

V is TRBV4-1 and J is TRBJ2-2; a weak D match, TRBD1 (5 bases). CDR3 size: 16 residues. Per germline, CDR1 MGHRA and CDR2 YSYEKL. V was pared by 0 bases and J by 0 bases, with 8 bases between. CDR3 residues: CASSQDVTANTGELFF. In DNA, the CDR3 is TGCGCCAGCAGCCAAGACGTGACAGCGAACACCGGGGAGCTGTTTTTT.

The CDR3 is CASSVRLDPYNEQFF. For the CDR3, the DNA is TGTGCCAGCAGCGTACGGCTAGACCCCTACAATGAGCAGTTCTTC. This chain connects TRBV9 to TRBJ2-1, with D unresolved. CDR3 length: 15 amino acids. Germline CDR1 reads SGDLS; CDR2 reads YYNGEE. V was cut by 1 base and J by 2 bases, with 10 bases left in between.

J is TRBJ2-2 and V is TRBV18, with 8 bases that match TRBD2. This CDR3 region has 16 residues. Germline trimming cut 0 bases from V and 1 base from J; bases unmatched to any gene: 1. Germline CDR1 KGHSH, CDR2 LQKENI. CDR3 DNA: TGTGCCAGCTCACCACCGGGGACTAGGAACACCGGGGAGCTGTTTTTT. Protein product: CASSPPGTRNTGELFF.

This clone came up once. The chain employs TRBV23-1 and TRBJ1-5; possibly TRBD1 for D (6 bases). TRBV23-1 is placed among ORFs of uncertain function. Trimming took 9 bases from V and 9 from J, leaving 15 bases between them. The CDR3 covers 12 residues. The CDR3: CARESGGRPQHF. The CDR3 region has the DNA TGCGCCAGAGAATCGGGGGGCCGGCCCCAGCATTTT.

The rearrangement links TRBV5-6 to TRBJ2-2, with 7 bases fitting TRBD2. V trimming: 2 bases; J trimming: 3 bases; junction bases outside the gene matches: 4. The CDR3 covers 15 residues. Germline CDR1 is SGHDT and CDR2 is YYEEEE. The CDR3 sequence is CASSFTSAYTGELFF. CDR3 nucleotide sequence: TGTGCCAGCAGCTTTACTAGCGCTTACACCGGGGAGCTGTTTTTT.

The gene calls are TRBV6-6 and TRBJ2-7; D is perhaps TRBD1 (5 bases). This CDR3 region has 14 residues. Germline values: CDR1 MNHNY, CDR2 SVGAGI (reference sequence). V shed 6 bases and J shed 11 bases, with 23 bases lying between them. The CDR3 DNA is TGTGCCAGCAGACCCGACAGCCTCTATGAAATGGAGTACTTC. Encoded protein: CASRPDSLYEMEYF.

This rearrangement joins TRBV7-9 to TRBJ2-3; TRBD1 is a possible D gene (5 bases). CDR3 length equals 14 residues. Trimming cost V 4 bases and J 2 bases, with 10 bases left between them. The germline gives CDR1 SEHNR, CDR2 FQNEAQ (reference sequence). This chain's CDR3 is CASSSSGATDTQYF. The DNA for the CDR3 is TGTGCCAGCAGCTCGAGTGGGGCCACAGATACGCAGTATTTT.

The V gene is TRBV11-3, the J gene TRBJ1-1; the D gene is possibly TRBD1 (5 bases). CDR1 SGHNT and CDR2 YENEEA come from the germline V gene. The CDR3 spans 13 residues. Trimming stripped 5 bases from V and 10 bases from J, with 17 bases between. The CDR3 nucleotides read TGTGCCAGCAGCCCGCGACGGGAGGGGACAGCTTTCTTT. This gives the protein CASSPRREGTAFF.

V and J are TRBV19 and TRBJ1-2; D is perhaps TRBD1 (6 bases). CDR1 is LNHDA and CDR2 is SQIVND in the germline V gene (reference sequence). Trimming removed 7 bases from V and 10 bases from J, with 25 bases in between. The CDR3 is 15 amino acids. The CDR3 nucleotides are TGTGCCAGTAACGATTACCTCCAGGGGAGGGGACACTACACCTTC. This encodes CASNDYLQGRGHYTF.

V is TRBV7-2 and J is TRBJ1-6, with unresolved D. V was cut by 4 bases and J by 9 bases, with 4 bases left in between. This CDR3 spans 11 amino acids. Germline loops: CDR1 SGHTA, CDR2 FQGNSA. The CDR3 DNA follows: TGTGCCAGCAGCTCCGTTTCACCCCTCCACTTT. This gives the protein CASSSVSPLHF.

The chain combines TRBV27 with TRBJ1-1; the D gene is possibly TRBD1 (5 bases). The CDR3 loop spans 14 amino acids. Germline lookup yields CDR1 MNHEY and CDR2 SMNVEV (reference sequence). Trimming pared 3 bases from V and 1 base from J, leaving 9 bases between. Here the CDR3 reads CASSFIDRNTEAFF. The CDR3 DNA reads TGTGCCAGCAGTTTTATTGACAGGAACACTGAAGCTTTCTTT.

The sample holds a few counts of this clone. The chain recombines TRBV6-4 with TRBJ1-1; D is unresolved. The germline V and J ends were trimmed by 4 bases and 0 bases, with 6 bases remaining between them. This CDR3 contains 13 residues. Germline CDR1 and CDR2: MRHNA and SNTAGT. CDR3 bases: TGTGCCAGCAGTGTCAGGATGAACACTGAAGCTTTCTTT. Translating gives CASSVRMNTEAFF.

The gene calls are TRBV19 and TRBJ2-4; TRBD2 agrees at 12 bases. V lost 5 bases to trimming and J lost 2 bases; unmatched junction nucleotides: 10. The germline CDR1 and CDR2 sequences are LNHDA and SQIVND (reference sequence). The CDR3 is 18 amino acids. The CDR3 here is CASSRLAGAGVTKNIQYF. Here the CDR3 DNA reads TGTGCCAGTAGTCGACTAGCGGGGGCTGGTGTAACCAAAAACATTCAGTACTTC.

This sequence joins TRBV6-5 and TRBJ2-1; 10 bases agree with TRBD1. V gave up 1 base and J gave up 9 bases; unmatched junction bases: 9. Looked up from germline, CDR1 is MNHEY and CDR2 is SVGAGI. This CDR3 region has 16 residues. The CDR3 protein is CASSYYPGQGIGEQFF. DNA of the CDR3: TGTGCCAGCAGTTACTATCCGGGACAGGGGATAGGTGAGCAGTTCTTC.

V is TRBV21-1 and J is TRBJ1-1; no check of the table's D call, TRBD1, against the DNA was made. TRBV21-1 is listed as a pseudogene. The CDR3 sequence is 16 residues long. CDR3 coding DNA: TGTGCCAGCAGCAATGGGGCAGGGGCCGGGAACACTGAAGCTTTCTTT. It specifies CASSNGAGAGNTEAFF.

This sequence joins TRBV5-6 and TRBJ2-5, with D maybe TRBD2 (6 bases). Trimming shortened V by 6 bases and J by 5 bases, and 14 bases separated the two germline ends. The germline V gene has CDR1 SGHDT and CDR2 YYEEEE. The CDR3 has 13 amino acids. CDR3 residues: CASISAAGETQYF. In DNA, the CDR3 is TGTGCCAGCATATCGGCGGCGGGGGAGACCCAGTACTTC. The variable domain in full, completed from reference TRBV5-6 and TRBJ2-5, reads DAGVTQSPTHLIKTRGQQVTLRCSPKSGHDTVSWYQQALGQGPQFIFQYYEEEERQRGNFPDRFSGHQFPNYSSELNVNALLLGDSALYLCASISAAGETQYFGPGTRLLVL.

The chain joins TRBV7-8 to TRBJ2-7; D is ambiguous. The V end lost 5 bases, the J end lost 2 bases, and 13 bases lay between the germline ends. The CDR3 runs 14 residues. Germline V gene lookup returns CDR1 SGHVS and CDR2 FQNEAQ. The CDR3 loop is CASSPLARPYEQYF. For the CDR3, the DNA is TGTGCCAGCAGCCCACTGGCCAGACCCTACGAGCAGTACTTC.

This chain links TRBV6-5 with TRBJ1-2; 8 bases align to TRBD1. The CDR3 is 14 residues long. Germline loops: CDR1 MNHEY, CDR2 SVGAGI. The V segment lost 6 bases and the J segment 5 bases; nucleotides outside the gene matches: 8. CDR3 bases: TGTGCCAGCAGCTCGGACAGGGCCGGGTATGGCTACACCTTC. Protein sequence: CASSSDRAGYGYTF.